This TCR beta chain comes out of a study of blood T cell repertoires in COVID-19. After removal of 3 bases from V and 4 bases from J, the junction contained 5 bases not matched to a gene. There are 15 residues in the CDR3. Germline V gene data show CDR1 as MNHNY and CDR2 as SVGAGI (reference sequence). Data came from immunoSEQ multiplex PCR; TCRdb stores just in-frame clones and leaves some out. The repertoire holds approximately 230,000 clones, with around 88% as singletons. The TCR was taken from a man older than 75 with acute or convalescent COVID-19. The chain links TRBV6-6 to TRBJ2-4; 8 nucleotides line up with TRBD1. The sequenced sample was peripheral blood. CDR3 sequence (DNA): TGTGCCAGCAGTTATTCGAGGACAGGGAAAAACATTCAGTACTTC. It specifies CASSYSRTGKNIQYF.